These 27 T cell receptor beta chains originate from one sample sequenced in a study of regulatory T cells in long-lasting Graves disease. Assembly of TCR beta libraries relied on iRepertoire HTBI primers together with Arm-PCR of CDR3 regions. In TCRdb, the multiplex PCR reads were re-called with MiXCR into one record per CDR3 protein. This table has roughly 500,000 distinct CDR3 sequences, approximately 12% appearing once. Time point reported: newly diagnosed GD, antithyroid drugs for less than 3 months. RNA isolated from PBMCs was used to make the TCR library. Separately, the same data were catalogued under a study of T cells in Graves' hyperthyroidism and ophthalmopathy.

This material consisted of peripheral blood mononuclear cells (PBMCs), taken at new diagnosis, from a patient treated with antithyroid drugs. These receptor sequences come from a woman in her thirties with Graves disease.

A remark on this clonotype: The junction does not match germline at one end; this may be a read error. V is TRBV6-5 and J is TRBJ2-2; unclear D gene. The CDR3 is 11 residues long. Germline V gene data show CDR1 as MNHEY and CDR2 as SVGAGI. CDR3 amino acids: CASSSTSPLFF. In nucleotides, the CDR3 is TGTGCTAGCAGTTCCACCTCCCCCCTGTTTTTT.

A note on this clonotype: Being one base from a much bigger clone, this may be a read error. The gene calls are TRBV6-1 and TRBJ1-1; unclear D gene. V lost 3 bases to trimming and J lost 1 base, with 6 bases between them. Germline loops: CDR1 MNHNS, CDR2 SASEGT. This CDR3 has 13 amino acids. CDR3 nucleotide sequence: TGTGCCAGCAGTGACAGGCCGAACACTGAAGCTTTCTTT. This codes for CASSDRPNTEAFF.

V is TRBV6-1 and J is TRBJ2-1; 10 bases align to TRBD2. The CDR3 extends over 18 amino acids. Per the germline V gene, CDR1 is MNHNS and CDR2 is SASEGT. Trimming at V came to 3 bases and at J to 6 bases, leaving 14 bases not matched to a gene. The CDR3 region is CASSEFRGLAGVSNEQFF. The CDR3 DNA sequence: TGTGCCAGCAGTGAGTTCCGGGGCCTAGCGGGAGTTTCCAATGAGCAGTTCTTC.

This clonotype occurred many times. The rearrangement joins TRBV28 to TRBJ2-6; D gene uncertain. This CDR3 region has 14 residues. V lost 5 bases and J lost 2, with 7 bases in between. Germline-derived CDR1 and CDR2 are MDHEN and SYDVKM. The DNA of the CDR3 is TGTGCCAGCAGTCAGACGACTGGGGCCAACGTCCTGACTTTC. This encodes CASSQTTGANVLTF.

This clonotype has a count of ten or more. The chain couples TRBV11-2 to TRBJ2-3, with 7 bases aligning to TRBD2. This CDR3 spans 12 amino acids. CDR1 and CDR2 from the germline V gene are SGHAT and FQNNGV. Trimming at V came to 5 bases and at J to 7 bases, leaving 3 bases not matched to a gene. Here the CDR3 reads CASSPGGYTQYF. CDR3 bases: TGTGCCAGCAGCCCCGGGGGGTATACGCAGTATTTT.

A note on this clonotype: At one end, the junction sequence differs from germline, possibly due to a read error. V and J are TRBV3-1 and TRBJ1-2; D may be TRBD1 (5 bases). Germline V CDR1 and CDR2: LGHDT, YNNKEL (reference sequence). CDR3 size: 12 residues. The CDR3 is CASSQARWGLRF. CDR3 nucleotide sequence: TGTGCCAGCAGCCAAGCTAGATGGGGCCTCCGCTTC.

This clonotype was counted ten times or more. The V call is TRBV28, the J call TRBJ2-5; 13 nucleotides match TRBD2. The V and J ends lost 5 bases and 5 bases, in that order; junction bases with no gene match: 11. CDR3 length equals 17 residues. Germline V gives CDR1 MDHEN, CDR2 SYDVKM. The CDR3 spells CASSPPRTSGSVETQYF. CDR3 nucleotides: TGTGCCAGCAGTCCCCCGAGGACTAGCGGGAGTGTGGAGACCCAGTACTTC.

In this sample, this clonotype turned up a few times. A far more abundant clone sits one base away, making this likely a read error. The chain links TRBV2 to TRBJ2-7; D is unclear. CDR1 and CDR2 from the germline V gene are SNHLY and FYNNEI. With 4 bases removed from V and 7 bases from J, the gap between germline ends came to 17 bases. The CDR3 sequence is 14 residues long. The CDR3 protein is CASSAWNSYNEQYF. The CDR3 nucleotides are TGTGCCAGCAGTGCTTGGAACTCCTACAATGAGCAGTACTTC.

The chain recombines TRBV27 with TRBJ1-1; 8 bases line up with TRBD1. CDR1 MNHEY and CDR2 SMNVEV come from the germline V gene (reference sequence). V dropped 3 bases and J dropped 2; count of bases not matched to a gene: 8. The CDR3 is 16 residues long. The CDR3 DNA reads as TGTGCCAGCAGTTTGACGGGACAGGACCCAAACACTGAAGCTTTCTTT. Encoded protein: CASSLTGQDPNTEAFF.

The table lists this clonotype with many counts. The rearrangement uses TRBV5-6 and TRBJ2-1; D assignment may be TRBD1 or TRBD2 (6 bases each). V lost 3 bases and J 10 bases, leaving 17 bases between the germline ends. Germline CDR1 reads SGHDT; CDR2 reads YYEEEE. This CDR3 is built from 14 residues. In nucleotides, the CDR3 is TGTGCCAGCAGCTCGCGTTGGGGGGCGGGAGAGCAGTTCTTC. Its protein product is CASSSRWGAGEQFF.

This clonotype has more than one count but fewer than ten. The chain couples TRBV25-1 to TRBJ1-1; no clear D gene. V lost 3 bases and J 10 bases, leaving 9 bases between the germline ends. Germline CDR1 and CDR2: MGHDK and SYGVNS. The CDR3 sequence is 11 residues long. CDR3 DNA: TGTGCCAGCAGTGAGTGGGGTAGAGCTTTCTTT. Translation gives CASSEWGRAFF.

This clonotype was seen repeatedly, ten times or more. V and J are TRBV7-9 and TRBJ2-1, with D unresolved. The CDR3 has 15 amino acids. The germline V and J ends were trimmed by 0 bases and 4 bases, with 10 bases remaining between them. Germline values: CDR1 SEHNR, CDR2 FQNEAQ (reference sequence). The CDR3 coding sequence is TGTGCCAGCAGCTTAGCCAGTACTGGGTACAATGAGCAGTTCTTC. This encodes CASSLASTGYNEQFF.

The table lists this clonotype with a count of one. The V call is TRBV6-1, the J call TRBJ1-6; D uncertain. The length of the CDR3 is 16 residues. The V end was cut by 5 bases, the J end by 0 bases, with 11 bases between. Germline CDR1 reads MNHNS; CDR2 reads SASEGT. The CDR3 reads CASSKDGSSYNSPLHF. The CDR3 region has the DNA TGTGCCAGCAGTAAGGACGGGAGCTCCTATAATTCACCCCTCCACTTT.

This clonotype came up a few times. The chain links TRBV6-2 or TRBV6-3 to TRBJ2-7; TRBD2 matches 8 bases. The J segment lost 5 bases and the V segment lost 10 bases, leaving 16 bases of the junction unmatched. The CDR3 consists of 15 residues. Germline V gives CDR1 MNHEY, CDR2 SVGEGT. The CDR3 DNA is TGTGCCAACACTTATAGCGGGAAGGACCCCAACGAGCAGTACTTC. This sequence encodes CANTYSGKDPNEQYF.

This clonotype was found many times. The CDR3 sequence is CATSRDRGTGGETQYF. DNA for the CDR3: TGTGCCACCAGCAGAGATCGCGGGACAGGGGGAGAGACCCAGTACTTC. The rearrangement joins TRBV15 to TRBJ2-5, with 11 nucleotides matching TRBD1. This CDR3 is built from 16 residues. Germline V lookup: CDR1 LNHNV, CDR2 YYDKDF (reference sequence). The J segment lost 4 bases and the V segment lost 0 bases, leaving 4 bases of the junction unmatched.

This clonotype was counted at least ten times. The V gene is TRBV24-1, the J gene TRBJ1-2, with 11 bases matching TRBD1. The V gene's germline CDR1 is KGHDR and CDR2 SFDVKD. After removal of 5 bases from V and 0 bases from J, the junction contained 1 base not matched to a gene. This CDR3 has 15 amino acids. CDR3: CATSGGQGANYGYTF. CDR3 coding DNA: TGTGCCACCAGTGGGGGACAGGGGGCTAACTATGGCTACACCTTC.

There are many counts of this clonotype. The V call is TRBV6-6, the J call TRBJ2-1; the D gene is possibly TRBD1 (5 bases). Germline lookup yields CDR1 MNHNY and CDR2 SVGAGI (reference sequence). This CDR3 comprises 22 residues. V was trimmed by 0 bases and J by 0 bases, leaving 27 bases between them. In nucleotides, the CDR3 is TGTGCCAGCAGTTACTCGTCCCGTTCCGTTCTGGCGGACAAGAGCTCCTACAATGAGCAGTTCTTC. Encoded protein: CASSYSSRSVLADKSSYNEQFF.

This clonotype turned up a few times. The chain couples TRBV20-1 to TRBJ2-5; 8 bases map to TRBD2. The CDR3 is made up of 15 amino acids. Germline loops: CDR1 DFQATT, CDR2 SNEGSKA (reference sequence). V lost 2 bases to trimming and J lost 5 bases; unmatched junction nucleotides: 10. CDR3 amino acids: CSARSGASGRETQYF. The CDR3 bases are TGCAGTGCTAGAAGCGGGGCTAGCGGGCGGGAGACCCAGTACTTC.

Concerning this clonotype itself: A much bigger clone sits one base away, suggesting this may be a read error. The chain carries TRBV7-2 and TRBJ2-1, with D possibly called TRBD1 or TRBD2 (5 bases each). The germline V gene has CDR1 SGHTA and CDR2 FQGNSA. V lost 5 bases and J 10 bases, leaving 15 bases between the germline ends. The CDR3 runs to 13 residues. The DNA for the CDR3 is TGTACCAGCAGCCTCTACAGCGAGGGGGAGCAGTTCTTC. As protein: CTSSLYSEGEQFF.

Ten or more counts support this clonotype. The chain joins TRBV11-1 to TRBJ2-7; 9 bases map to TRBD1. Germline loops: CDR1 SGHAT, CDR2 FQDESV (reference sequence). Trimming took 1 base from V and 7 from J; bases not matched to a gene: 5. CDR3 length: 14 amino acids. The CDR3 is CASSLDRGQGEQYF. CDR3 bases: TGTGCCAGCAGCTTAGACAGGGGGCAAGGTGAGCAGTACTTC.

The sample holds many counts of this clonotype. The rearrangement uses TRBV5-5 and TRBJ2-4; TRBD1 matches 8 bases. CDR1 is SGHKS and CDR2 is YYEKEE in the germline V gene (reference sequence). The CDR3 totals 15 residues. The J segment lost 2 bases and the V segment lost 1 base, leaving 2 bases of the junction unmatched. The CDR3 is CASSLWDRTKNIQYF. For the CDR3, the DNA is TGTGCCAGCAGCTTGTGGGACAGGACCAAAAACATTCAGTACTTC.

This clonotype was picked up many times. This CDR3 reads CASSTGIIGTEAFF. As DNA, the CDR3 is TGCGCCAGCAGCACAGGGATTATTGGCACTGAAGCTTTCTTT. This chain links TRBV5-1 with TRBJ1-1; D is possibly TRBD1 (6 bases). The V and J ends lost 4 bases and 4 bases respectively, with 14 bases between them. The CDR3 sequence is 14 residues long. Germline CDR1 SGHRS, CDR2 YFSETQ.

A few counts support this clonotype. The gene calls are TRBV20-1 and TRBJ2-2, with D tentatively TRBD2 (6 bases). The CDR3 spans 17 residues. CDR1 is DFQATT, CDR2 SNEGSKA, per germline (reference sequence). Between the trimmed V and J ends, which lost 0 bases and 0 bases, there was a span of 14 bases. CDR3 protein: CSARDLRDLTNTGELFF. CDR3 DNA sequence: TGCAGTGCTAGAGACCTTCGGGACTTAACGAACACCGGGGAGCTGTTTTTT.

The chain couples TRBV5-1 to TRBJ1-1; TRBD1 aligns across 9 bases. CDR3 length equals 17 residues. Germline V gives CDR1 SGHRS, CDR2 YFSETQ. V lost 4 bases and J lost 3; bases outside the gene matches: 13. The CDR3 DNA follows: TGCGCCAGCAGCAAAAACAGGGGGCGCGGTTCCGACACTGAAGCTTTCTTT. Protein: CASSKNRGRGSDTEAFF.

This clonotype was picked up many times. The J gene is TRBJ1-6, the V gene TRBV25-1; tentatively, D is TRBD1 (5 bases). The CDR3 is 18 residues long. The germline CDR1 and CDR2 sequences are MGHDK and SYGVNS. Trimming left V 4 bases short and J 2 bases short, with 18 bases between. CDR3 coding DNA: TGTGCCAGCAGTGCCAGGGCCTCGTCGGGGACCTATAATTCACCCCTCCACTTT. Residues: CASSARASSGTYNSPLHF.

Ten or more counts support this clonotype. The V and J genes are TRBV11-2 and TRBJ2-7; D unresolved. This CDR3 has 15 amino acids. V was cut by 2 bases and J by 7 bases, with 18 bases left in between. Germline loops: CDR1 SGHAT, CDR2 FQNNGV. CDR3 sequence: CASSLSGVGSREQYF. In DNA form, the CDR3 reads TGTGCCAGCAGCTTATCTGGGGTGGGTTCGAGGGAGCAGTACTTC.

V usage is TRBV7-8 and J usage is TRBJ2-2; TRBD2 matches at 7 bases. The CDR3 has 14 residues. After removal of 1 base from V and 6 bases from J, the junction contained 2 bases not matched to a gene. Germline CDR1 and CDR2: SGHVS and FQNEAQ. CDR3 in DNA: TGTGCCAGCAGCTTAGAGGGAGGGGCCGGGGAGCTGTTTTTT. Translation: CASSLEGGAGELFF. Looking up the rest from reference TRBV7-8 and TRBJ2-2 gives the full variable domain: GAGVSQSPRYKVAKRGQDVALRCDPISGHVSLFWYQQALGQGPEFLTYFQNEAQLDKSGLPSDRFFAERPEGSVSTLKIQRTQQEDSAVYLCASSLEGGAGELFFGEGSRLTVL.